This TCR beta chain derives from a study of blood T cells in healthy people across ages. General study results and limits: Unsorted PBMCs blocked a conclusive comparison of naive and antigen-experienced cells.

The germline V gene encodes CDR1 MGHRA and CDR2 YSYEKL. The CDR3 spans 17 residues. The authors ran a second PCR of 7 to 11 cycles using a sample-barcoded 5' primer and a J-beta primer mix. Each CDR3 protein is one row after TCRdb ran MiXCR on the 5' RACE reads. The profile shows some 1,800,000 distinct CDR3 sequences, approximately 40% of them singletons. As concerns this clonotype: What it binds is not known. The junction shows a germline mismatch at one end, possibly a read error.

Sequenced sample: blood. The origin of this receptor is a human donor in good health. The chain is built from TRBV4-1 and TRBJ2-7; 8 bases line up with TRBD2. CDR3 residues: CASSEEVPGGASYEQYF. In nucleotides, the CDR3 is TGCGCCAGCAGCGAAGAGGTTCCCGGGGGGGCGTCCTACGAGCAGTACTTC.